The next 11 T cell receptor beta chains were all read from a single sample in a study of OX40 agonist ivuxolimab in advanced cancers. Some clones are missing from TCRdb's copy, which holds only in-frame ones; the method was immunoSEQ multiplex PCR. The sample comprises tens of thousands of clones, around 85% of which are singletons, and 13% rests with the top ten. Sequenced here: CD4+ or CD8+ T cells sorted from blood, sampled in a trial of the OX40 agonist ivuxolimab. The receptors stem from an adult with an advanced solid tumor such as melanoma, head and neck, liver or kidney cancer.

This clone has only one observation. This chain connects TRBV18 to TRBJ2-7; the match to TRBD2 covers 9 bases. This CDR3 spans 15 amino acids. V lost 6 bases and J lost 6; bases outside the gene matches: 12. Germline V gene sequence: CDR1 KGHSH, CDR2 LQKENI. The CDR3 here is CASSLAGLAGREQYF. CDR3 nucleotide sequence: TGTGCCAGCTCCCTGGCGGGACTAGCAGGTCGCGAGCAGTACTTC.

This rearrangement joins TRBV5-1 to TRBJ1-4; no definite D call. The CDR3 is 15 amino acids. Between the trimmed V and J ends, which lost 2 bases and 0 bases, there was a span of 8 bases. The V gene's germline CDR1 is SGHRS and CDR2 YFSETQ. The CDR3 reads CASSLRTATNEKLFF. Written as DNA, the CDR3 is TGCGCCAGCAGCTTACGGACTGCAACTAATGAAAAACTGTTTTTT.

By sample share, this clone is medium-sized. The genes are TRBV5-4 and TRBJ1-2, with D unclear. The germline gives CDR1 SGHNT, CDR2 YYREEE (reference sequence). The germline V and J ends were trimmed by 4 bases and 4 bases, with 14 bases remaining between them. This CDR3 contains 14 residues. The CDR3 region has the DNA TGTGCCAGCAGCCGGCCGGGAGGGAGCTATGGCTACACCTTC. Amino acids: CASSRPGGSYGYTF.

The chain joins TRBV6-5 to TRBJ2-1; D gene ambiguous. This CDR3 is 12 amino acids long. Germline CDR1 reads MNHEY; CDR2 reads SVGAGI. The V and J ends lost 4 bases and 8 bases respectively, with 9 bases between them. The CDR3 DNA reads as TGTGCCAGCAGTTTATACCGTCATGAGCAGTTCTTC. It encodes CASSLYRHEQFF.

The table lists this clone with a count of one. V gene TRBV30 combines with J gene TRBJ1-2, with a weak D call TRBD1 (5 bases). Trimming left V 1 base short and J 1 base short, with 7 bases between. The CDR3 contains 13 residues. Germline loops: CDR1 GTSNPN, CDR2 SVGIG (reference sequence). CDR3 residues: CAWSGDFNYGYTF. The CDR3, as DNA: TGTGCCTGGAGTGGGGACTTTAACTATGGCTACACCTTC.

This clone has more than one count but fewer than ten. CDR3 residues: CASSFGPTPNTQYF. CDR3 nucleotides: TGCGCCAGCAGTTTTGGACCCACACCGAATACGCAGTATTTT. The chain has TRBV4-1 and TRBJ2-3, with D hard to call. The CDR3 has 14 residues. V was pared by 6 bases and J by 7 bases, with 17 bases between. Germline lookup yields CDR1 MGHRA and CDR2 YSYEKL.

This chain connects TRBV15 to TRBJ1-4; D is uncertain. V was clipped by 2 bases and J by 7 bases, with 14 bases between them. Per the germline V gene, CDR1 is LNHNV and CDR2 is YYDKDF (reference sequence). CDR3 length: 15 amino acids. CDR3 in amino acids: CATSRQLNAPEKLFF. The DNA of the CDR3 is TGTGCCACCAGCAGACAGCTCAATGCCCCTGAAAAACTGTTTTTT.

The V and J genes are TRBV19 and TRBJ2-5, with 7 bases that match TRBD1. The DNA matches TRBJ2-7 better at its end, which makes the J call doubtful. The germline V gene has CDR1 LNHDA and CDR2 SQIVND (reference sequence). The CDR3 length is 16 residues. The CDR3 is CASSIWGDRAGDEQYF. CDR3 coding DNA: TGTGCCAGTAGTATCTGGGGAGACAGGGCTGGCGACGAGCAGTACTTC.

CDR3 in amino acids: CASTTYRGIHNEQFF. CDR3 DNA: TGTGCCAGCACCACCTACAGGGGTATCCACAATGAGCAGTTCTTC. The chain employs TRBV7-2 and TRBJ2-1; TRBD1 matches 7 bases. The germline V gene encodes CDR1 SGHTA and CDR2 FQGNSA. The CDR3 is 15 residues long. The trim removed 7 bases at V and 5 bases at J, leaving 11 bases unmatched.

This chain links TRBV6-6 with TRBJ2-2; 7 nucleotides match TRBD2. Trimming cost V 7 bases and J 6 bases; bases outside gene matches: 11. CDR3 length: 15 residues. Germline CDR1 reads MNHNY; CDR2 reads SVGAGI (reference sequence). In nucleotides, the CDR3 is TGTGCCAGCACCCTTAAACCGGGAGGAGCCGGGGAGCTGTTTTTT. Residues: CASTLKPGGAGELFF.

V is TRBV15 and J is TRBJ1-1, with D hard to call. The CDR3 totals 13 residues. Germline V gene sequence: CDR1 LNHNV, CDR2 YYDKDF (reference sequence). Trimming left V 0 bases short and J 5 bases short, with 7 bases between. The CDR3 region is CATSRERSTEAFF. CDR3 DNA: TGTGCCACCAGCAGAGAACGGTCGACTGAAGCTTTCTTT.